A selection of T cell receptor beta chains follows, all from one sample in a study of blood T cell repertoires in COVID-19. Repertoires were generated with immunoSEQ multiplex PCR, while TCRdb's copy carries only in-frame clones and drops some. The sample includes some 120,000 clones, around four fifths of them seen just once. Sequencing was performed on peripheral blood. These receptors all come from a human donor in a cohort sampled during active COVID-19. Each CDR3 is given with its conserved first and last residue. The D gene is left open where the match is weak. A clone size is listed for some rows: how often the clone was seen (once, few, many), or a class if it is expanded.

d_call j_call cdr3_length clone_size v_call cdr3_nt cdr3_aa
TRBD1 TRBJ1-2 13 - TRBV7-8 TGTGCCAGCAGCTTCGTGCAGGGGGATGGCTACACCTTC CASSFVQGDGYTF
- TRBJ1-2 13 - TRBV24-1 TGTGCCACCAGTGTGGGGGCCGGCTATGGCTACACCTTC CATSVGAGYGYTF
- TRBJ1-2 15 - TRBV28 TGTGCCAGCAGTTTACTGCGGCGGGGGGGCTATGGCTACACCTTC CASSLLRRGGYGYTF
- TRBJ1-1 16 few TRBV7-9 TGTGCCAGCAGCCCCTCGGGGAGGCTCACGAACACTGAAGCTTTCTTT CASSPSGRLTNTEAFF
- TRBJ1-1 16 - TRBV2 TGTGCCAGCAGTGAAGCCTCGCCCCGACAGGCGGTTGAAGCTTTCTTT CASSEASPRQAVEAFF
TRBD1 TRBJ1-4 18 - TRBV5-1 TGCGCCAGCAGCTTCGGGGACAGGGGTGCTTCGACTAATGAAAAACTGTTTTTT CASSFGDRGASTNEKLFF
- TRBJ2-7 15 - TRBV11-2 TGTGCCAGCAGCTTACGACCTTTACAGGTCTACGAGCAGTACTTC CASSLRPLQVYEQYF
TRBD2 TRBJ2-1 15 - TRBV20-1 TGCAGTGCTAGTAGCGGGCCAGCCTCCTACAATGAGCAGTTCTTC CSASSGPASYNEQFF
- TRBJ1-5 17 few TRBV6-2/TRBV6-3 TGTGCCAGCAGTTACTCGTCGCGCAGCGCAAGCAATCAGCCCCAGCATTTT CASSYSSRSASNQPQHF
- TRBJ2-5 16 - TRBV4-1 TGCGCCAGCAGTCTCGGGGGACTCCCCTTTCAAGAGACCCAGTACTTC CASSLGGLPFQETQYF
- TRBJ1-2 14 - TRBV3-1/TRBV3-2 TGTGCCAGCAGCCAAGATCTTGCAGGGGATGGCTACACCTTC CASSQDLAGDGYTF
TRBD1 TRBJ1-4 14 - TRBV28 TGTGCCAGCAGTGCCACAGGGGTAGGTGAAAAACTGTTTTTT CASSATGVGEKLFF
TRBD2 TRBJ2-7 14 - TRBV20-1 TGCAGTGCTAGTTTCGGGGGGGGACTCACGAAGCAGTACTTC CSASFGGGLTKQYF
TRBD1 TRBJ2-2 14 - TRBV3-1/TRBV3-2 TGTGCCAGCAGCCTTACAGGGGACACCGGGGAGCTGTTTTTT CASSLTGDTGELFF
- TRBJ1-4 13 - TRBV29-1 TGCAGCGTTGCTAACCGCGCCTGGGAAAAACTGTTTTTT CSVANRAWEKLFF
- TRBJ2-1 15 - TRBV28 TGTGCCAGCAGTGCCGGTCCGGGATTCTACAATGAGCAGTTCTTC CASSAGPGFYNEQFF
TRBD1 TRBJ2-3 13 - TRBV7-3 TGTGCCAGCAGCAAACAGGGGGCAGATACGCAGTATTTT CASSKQGADTQYF
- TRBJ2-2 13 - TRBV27 TGTGCCAGCAGTTCCGTTTCCACCGGGGAGCTGTTTTTT CASSSVSTGELFF
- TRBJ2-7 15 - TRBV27 TGTGCCAGCAGTTTATCGTACAGGAACTCCTACGAGCAGTACTTC CASSLSYRNSYEQYF
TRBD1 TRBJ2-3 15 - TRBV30 TGTGCCTGGAGTCTCCGACAGGGCCCCACAGATACGCAGTATTTT CAWSLRQGPTDTQYF
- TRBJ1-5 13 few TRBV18 TGTGCCAGCTCACCAGAGTCCCTACAGCCCCAGCATTTT CASSPESLQPQHF
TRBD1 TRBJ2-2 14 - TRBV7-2 TGTGCCAGCAGCCGGACAGGGTTCACCGGGGAGCTGTTTTTT CASSRTGFTGELFF
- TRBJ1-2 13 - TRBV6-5 TGTGCCAGCAGCGACCTTACTTTGAGGGGCTACACCTTC CASSDLTLRGYTF
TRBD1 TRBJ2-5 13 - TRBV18 TGTGCCAGCTCGAAGGGACAGGGCGAGACCCAGTACTTC CASSKGQGETQYF
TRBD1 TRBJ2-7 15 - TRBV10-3 TGTGCCATCAGTAAGGACAGGGGGGCTACCTACGAGCAGTACTTC CAISKDRGATYEQYF
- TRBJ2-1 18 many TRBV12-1 TGTGCCAGCAGCCCCCCCGGGTTGGTGGGGCCTAAAGGAAATGAGCAGTTCTTC CASSPPGLVGPKGNEQFF
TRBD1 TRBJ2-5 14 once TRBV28 TGTGCCAGCAACATTCAGACAGGGTTGAAGACCCAGTACTTC CASNIQTGLKTQYF
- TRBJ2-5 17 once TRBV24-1 TGTGCCACCAGTGATTTTCGGGGGGGGGACAGCGGAGAGACCCAGTACTTC CATSDFRGGDSGETQYF
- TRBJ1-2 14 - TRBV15 TGTGCCACCAGCAGAGATAAACAGGCACTGGGCTACACCTTC CATSRDKQALGYTF
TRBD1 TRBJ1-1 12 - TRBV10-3 TGTGCCATCAGTGGCCCACAGGGGGAAGCTTTCTTT CAISGPQGEAFF
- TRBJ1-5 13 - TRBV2 TGTGCCAGCAGTGCCCAGGCGGGTCAGCCCCAGCATTTT CASSAQAGQPQHF
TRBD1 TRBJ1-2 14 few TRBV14 TGTGCCAGCAGCCAAGGGAACAGGGGCGATGGCTACACCTTC CASSQGNRGDGYTF
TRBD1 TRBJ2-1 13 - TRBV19 TGTGCCAGTAGTATCCGGGACAGAGCTGAGCAGTTCTTC CASSIRDRAEQFF
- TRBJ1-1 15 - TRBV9 TGTGCCAGCAGCCCCCACACAGGGATGGGCACTGAAGCTTTCTTT CASSPHTGMGTEAFF
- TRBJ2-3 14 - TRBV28 TGTGCCAGCGGGGGGGCGGGAGTTTTAGATACGCAGTATTTT CASGGAGVLDTQYF
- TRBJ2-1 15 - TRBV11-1 TGTGCCAGCAGCTCACGCGAGGGCCCGAGGAATGAGCAGTTCTTC CASSSREGPRNEQFF